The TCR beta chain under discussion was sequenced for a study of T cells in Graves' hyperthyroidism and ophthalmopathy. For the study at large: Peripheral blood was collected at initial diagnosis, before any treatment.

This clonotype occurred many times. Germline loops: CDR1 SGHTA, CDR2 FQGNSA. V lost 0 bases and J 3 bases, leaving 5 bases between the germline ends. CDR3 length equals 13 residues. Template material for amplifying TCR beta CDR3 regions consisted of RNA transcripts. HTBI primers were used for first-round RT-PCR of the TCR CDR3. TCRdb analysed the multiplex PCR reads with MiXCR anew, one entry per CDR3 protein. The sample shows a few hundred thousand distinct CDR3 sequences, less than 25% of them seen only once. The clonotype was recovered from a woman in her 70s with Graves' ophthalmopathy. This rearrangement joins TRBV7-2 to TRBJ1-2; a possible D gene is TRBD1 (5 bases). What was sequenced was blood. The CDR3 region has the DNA TGTGCCAGCAGCTTAGCGACAGACTATGGCTACACCTTC. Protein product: CASSLATDYGYTF.